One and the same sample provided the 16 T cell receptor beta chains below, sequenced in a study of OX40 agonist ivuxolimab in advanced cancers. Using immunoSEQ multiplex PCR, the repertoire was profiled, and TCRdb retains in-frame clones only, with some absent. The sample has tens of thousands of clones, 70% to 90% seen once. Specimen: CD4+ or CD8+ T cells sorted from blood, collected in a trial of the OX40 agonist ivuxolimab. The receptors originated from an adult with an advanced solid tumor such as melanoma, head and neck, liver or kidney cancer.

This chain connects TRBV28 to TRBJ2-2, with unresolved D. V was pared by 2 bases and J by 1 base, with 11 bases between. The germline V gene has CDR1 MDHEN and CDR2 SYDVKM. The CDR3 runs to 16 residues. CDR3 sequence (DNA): TGTGCCAGCAGTTTACTAAGCCCGGGGAACACCGGGGAGCTGTTTTTT. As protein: CASSLLSPGNTGELFF.

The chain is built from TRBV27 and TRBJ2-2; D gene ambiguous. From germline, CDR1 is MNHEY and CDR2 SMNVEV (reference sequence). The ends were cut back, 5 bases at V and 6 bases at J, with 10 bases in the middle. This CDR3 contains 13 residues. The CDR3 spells CASSNQASGELFF. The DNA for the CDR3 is TGTGCCAGCAGTAACCAGGCTTCCGGGGAGCTGTTTTTT.

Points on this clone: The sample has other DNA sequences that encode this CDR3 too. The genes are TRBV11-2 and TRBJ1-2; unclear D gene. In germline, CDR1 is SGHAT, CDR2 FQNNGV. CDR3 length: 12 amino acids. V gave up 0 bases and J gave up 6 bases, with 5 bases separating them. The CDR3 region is CASSLEGDGYTF. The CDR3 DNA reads TGTGCCAGCAGCTTAGAAGGAGATGGCTACACCTTC.

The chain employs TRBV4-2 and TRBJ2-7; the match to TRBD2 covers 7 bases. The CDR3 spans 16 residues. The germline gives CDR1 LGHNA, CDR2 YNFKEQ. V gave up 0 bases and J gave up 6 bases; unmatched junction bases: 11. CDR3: CASSQDFAGAIFEQYF. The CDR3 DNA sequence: TGTGCCAGCAGCCAAGATTTTGCGGGAGCCATTTTCGAGCAGTACTTC.

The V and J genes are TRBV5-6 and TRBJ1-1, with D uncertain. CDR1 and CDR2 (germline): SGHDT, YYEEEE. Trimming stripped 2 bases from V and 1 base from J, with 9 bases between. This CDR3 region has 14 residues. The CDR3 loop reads CASSFFDRNTEAFF. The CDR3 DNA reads TGTGCCAGCAGCTTTTTCGACCGGAACACTGAAGCTTTCTTT.

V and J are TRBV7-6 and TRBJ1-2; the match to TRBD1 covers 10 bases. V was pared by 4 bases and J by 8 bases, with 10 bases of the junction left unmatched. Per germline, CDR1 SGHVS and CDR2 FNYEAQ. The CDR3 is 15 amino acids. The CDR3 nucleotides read TGTGCCAGCAGCTCTCAACCGGACAGGGGGAGCGGCTACACCTTC. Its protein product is CASSSQPDRGSGYTF.

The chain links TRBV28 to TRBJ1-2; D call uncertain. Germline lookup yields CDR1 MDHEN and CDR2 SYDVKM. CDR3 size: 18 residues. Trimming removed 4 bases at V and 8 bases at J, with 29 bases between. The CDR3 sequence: CASSSLSAPRETLGGYTF. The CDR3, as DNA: TGTGCCAGCAGTTCCCTCTCCGCCCCCCGGGAGACCCTCGGCGGCTACACCTTC.

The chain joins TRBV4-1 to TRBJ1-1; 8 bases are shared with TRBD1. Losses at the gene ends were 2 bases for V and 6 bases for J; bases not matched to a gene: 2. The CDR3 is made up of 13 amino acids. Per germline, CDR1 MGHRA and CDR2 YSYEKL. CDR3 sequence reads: CASSQRDRSEAFF. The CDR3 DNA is TGCGCCAGCAGCCAAAGGGACAGGTCTGAAGCTTTCTTT.

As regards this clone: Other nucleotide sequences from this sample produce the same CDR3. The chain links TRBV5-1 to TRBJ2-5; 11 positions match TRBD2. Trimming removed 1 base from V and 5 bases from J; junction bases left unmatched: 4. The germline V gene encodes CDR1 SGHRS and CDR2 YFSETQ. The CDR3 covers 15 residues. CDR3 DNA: TGCGCCAGCAGCTTGACTAGCGGGGGACAGGAGACCCAGTACTTC. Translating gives CASSLTSGGQETQYF.

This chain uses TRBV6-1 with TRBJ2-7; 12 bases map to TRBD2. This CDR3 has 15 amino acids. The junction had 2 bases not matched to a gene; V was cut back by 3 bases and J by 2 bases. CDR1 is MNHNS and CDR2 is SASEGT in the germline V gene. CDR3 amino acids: CASSEGLAGAYEQYF. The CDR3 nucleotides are TGTGCCAGCAGTGAGGGACTAGCGGGCGCCTACGAGCAGTACTTC.

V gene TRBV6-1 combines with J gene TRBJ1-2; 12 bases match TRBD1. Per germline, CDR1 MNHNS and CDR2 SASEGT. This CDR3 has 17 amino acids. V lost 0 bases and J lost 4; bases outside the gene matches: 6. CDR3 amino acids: CASSEATGTGGFYGYTF. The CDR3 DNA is TGTGCCAGCAGTGAAGCCACCGGGACAGGGGGCTTCTATGGCTACACCTTC.

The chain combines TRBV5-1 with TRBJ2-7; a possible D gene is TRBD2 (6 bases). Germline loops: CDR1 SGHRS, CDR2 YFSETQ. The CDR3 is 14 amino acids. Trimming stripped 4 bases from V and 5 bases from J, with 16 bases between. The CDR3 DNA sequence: TGCGCCAGCAGCAGGGAGGTCCGCGGGGACGAGCAGTACTTC. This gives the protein CASSREVRGDEQYF.

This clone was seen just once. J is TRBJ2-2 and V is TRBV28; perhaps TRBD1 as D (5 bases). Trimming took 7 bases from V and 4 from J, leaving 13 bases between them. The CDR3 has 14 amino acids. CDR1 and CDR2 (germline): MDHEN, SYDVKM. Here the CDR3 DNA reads TGTGCCAGCAAATCAGGGATATCCACCGGGGAGCTGTTTTTT. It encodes CASKSGISTGELFF.

Here the CDR3 DNA reads TGTGCCAGCAACAATAGCGGGAGGGTTAACACCGGGGAGCTGTTTTTT. Its translation: CASNNSGRVNTGELFF. The chain combines TRBV27 with TRBJ2-2, with 11 positions matching TRBD2. The CDR3 sequence is 16 residues long. The trim removed 7 bases at V and 2 bases at J, leaving 6 bases unmatched. CDR1 MNHEY and CDR2 SMNVEV come from the germline V gene (reference sequence).

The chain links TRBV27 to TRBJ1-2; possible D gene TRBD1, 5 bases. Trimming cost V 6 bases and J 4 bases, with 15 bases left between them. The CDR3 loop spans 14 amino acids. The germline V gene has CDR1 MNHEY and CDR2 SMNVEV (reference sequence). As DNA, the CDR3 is TGTGCCAGCAGCCCTAGAGGACACCTCTATGGCTACACCTTC. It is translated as CASSPRGHLYGYTF.

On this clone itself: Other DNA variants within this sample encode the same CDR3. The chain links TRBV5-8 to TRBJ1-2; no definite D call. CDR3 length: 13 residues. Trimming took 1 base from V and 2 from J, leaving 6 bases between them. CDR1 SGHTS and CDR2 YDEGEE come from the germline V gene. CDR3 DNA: TGTGCCAGCAGCTTGTTGAACAACTATGGCTACACCTTC. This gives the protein CASSLLNNYGYTF.